Below, 9 T cell receptor beta chains from the same sample are listed, as sequenced in a study of blood T cell repertoires in COVID-19. Sequencing used immunoSEQ multiplex PCR; TCRdb keeps in-frame clones, though not all of them. This sample has hundreds of thousands of clones, with 88% found just once. The material sequenced was peripheral blood. The source of these receptors is a woman in her thirties or forties who had recovered from COVID-19.

This chain links TRBV27 with TRBJ1-2, with a weak D call TRBD1 (5 bases). Per germline, CDR1 MNHEY and CDR2 SMNVEV (reference sequence). V lost 6 bases and J 3 bases, leaving 20 bases between the germline ends. This CDR3 is 16 amino acids long. In DNA, the CDR3 is TGTGCCAGCAGCCTCGCGGGGACTCGGGCGGACTATGGCTACACCTTC. Translated, it gives CASSLAGTRADYGYTF.

The genes are TRBV5-4 and TRBJ2-3, with TRBD2 matching over 9 bases. The CDR3 has 16 amino acids. The germline V gene has CDR1 SGHNT and CDR2 YYREEE (reference sequence). J gave up 1 base and V 7 bases, and 10 bases lay outside the gene matches. DNA of the CDR3: TGTGCCAGCCAACCGGCGGGAGGGGGGGGCACAGATACGCAGTATTTT. Encoded protein: CASQPAGGGGTDTQYF.

This rearrangement joins TRBV6-2 or TRBV6-3 to TRBJ1-5; D is uncertain. V was cut by 2 bases and J by 0 bases, with 8 bases left in between. Germline V CDR1 and CDR2: MNHEY, SVGEGT. The CDR3 contains 15 residues. CDR3 region: CASSYREYSNQPQHF. The CDR3 region has the DNA TGTGCCAGCAGTTACAGGGAGTATAGCAATCAGCCCCAGCATTTT.

The chain employs TRBV9 and TRBJ2-3, with 7 bases matching TRBD2. Germline lookup yields CDR1 SGDLS and CDR2 YYNGEE. V lost 2 bases, J lost 4 bases, and 7 bases stayed unmatched. The CDR3 runs 15 residues. The chain's CDR3 is CASSVGGVGADTQYF. The CDR3, as DNA: TGTGCCAGCAGCGTGGGAGGGGTAGGGGCAGATACGCAGTATTTT.

DNA of the CDR3: TGTGCCAGCAGCTTGCGGAGACAGAACAATGAGCAGTTCTTC. Encoded protein: CASSLRRQNNEQFF. The rearrangement links TRBV5-4 to TRBJ2-1; TRBD1 might be the D (5 bases). The germline V gene has CDR1 SGHNT and CDR2 YYREEE (reference sequence). The CDR3 loop spans 14 amino acids. Deletions cut 1 base from V and 5 bases from J, with 10 bases between.

This chain uses TRBV30 with TRBJ2-6; D not resolved. V was pared by 1 base and J by 4 bases, with 8 bases between. Germline CDR1 GTSNPN, CDR2 SVGIG (reference sequence). The CDR3 runs 14 residues. DNA of the CDR3: TGTGCCTGGAGTGCCCCACAGGGGGCCAACGTCCTGACTTTC. Translated: CAWSAPQGANVLTF.

This clone was seen only a few times. The V gene is TRBV14, the J gene TRBJ2-3, with TRBD2 matching 12 bases. J was trimmed by 3 bases and V by 1 base; bases with no gene match: 8. This CDR3 region has 18 residues. Per germline, CDR1 SGHDN and CDR2 FVKESK. CDR3 residues: CASSQGEGLAGLTDTQYF. CDR3 nucleotides: TGTGCCAGCAGCCAAGGGGAGGGACTAGCGGGCCTAACAGATACGCAGTATTTT.

This clone was observed a single time. V and J are TRBV5-1 and TRBJ1-2, with 8 bases fitting TRBD1. V trimming: 0 bases; J trimming: 4 bases; junction bases outside the gene matches: 11. This CDR3 is built from 17 residues. Germline lookup yields CDR1 SGHRS and CDR2 YFSETQ. In nucleotides, the CDR3 is TGCGCCAGCAGCTTGGGGGGGGGACAGGCGGCCCCCTATGGCTACACCTTC. It is translated as CASSLGGGQAAPYGYTF.

The J gene is TRBJ2-5, the V gene TRBV7-3; 11 bases map to TRBD2. V gave up 8 bases and J gave up 7 bases; unmatched junction bases: 12. The CDR3 is 15 residues long. Per the germline V gene, CDR1 is SGHTA and CDR2 is FQGTGA. The CDR3 loop reads CASSSLAGGQGTQYF. The CDR3 region has the DNA TGTGCCAGCTCGAGCCTAGCGGGAGGCCAGGGGACCCAGTACTTC.